This T cell receptor beta chain was observed in a study of cytomegalovirus exposure and HLA in healthy donors. The wider study: In an earlier analysis, approximately 120 million unique TCR beta sequences were found from some 180 million T cells.

Concerning this clone: Antigen specificity is unknown. The identical CDR3 is also encoded by other nucleotide sequences in the sample.

The PCR had 60 Vbeta and 13 Jbeta primers. Profiled with immunoSEQ multiplex PCR; TCRdb holds only in-frame clones, not every one. The sample includes 150,000 to 200,000 clones, under 80% of them seen just once. Study outcomes and limitations: An assumption of roughly uniform sequencing depth across donors underlay the presence/absence analyses. Reports showed the classifier diagnosing cytomegalovirus status with high specificity and sensitivity. Later analysis showed TCR association rates varying by HLA locus, highest for DRB1 and lowest for HLA-C.

In germline, CDR1 is SGHTA, CDR2 FQGNSA. V gave up 4 bases and J gave up 8 bases; unmatched junction bases: 6. There are 13 residues in the CDR3. Sequencing input: PBMCs. This receptor was identified in a woman younger than 45 in good health and CMV-seropositive. The chain couples TRBV7-2 to TRBJ1-2; TRBD1 matches at 8 bases. CDR3 loop: CASSSGQGGGYTF. CDR3 bases: TGTGCCAGCAGCTCCGGACAGGGAGGGGGCTACACCTTC. The entire variable domain, with the rest obtained from reference TRBV7-2 and TRBJ1-2, is as follows: GAGVSQSPSNKVTEKGKDVELRCDPISGHTALYWYRQSLGQGLEFLIYFQGNSAPDKSGLPSDRFSAERTGGSVSTLTIQRTQQEDSAVYLCASSSGQGGGYTFGSGTRLTVV.